The TCR beta chain described here comes from a study of T cells in Graves' hyperthyroidism and ophthalmopathy. Germline CDR1 reads MNHEY; CDR2 reads SMNVEV (reference sequence). V trimming: 1 base; J trimming: 4 bases; junction bases outside the gene matches: 10. This CDR3 spans 17 amino acids. The CDR3 regions of TCR beta were amplified from RNA transcripts. TCR CDR3 underwent first-round RT-PCR with the HTBI primer set. MiXCR was run by TCRdb on the multiplex PCR reads, yielding one entry per CDR3 protein. The profile shows over 150,000 distinct CDR3 sequences, around 17% of them singletons. Every diagnosis used clinical symptoms, serum thyroxine and TRAb, thyroid ultrasound and orbital computed tomography.

Sequencing used blood. This chain joins TRBV27 and TRBJ2-7; 10 bases are shared with TRBD1. The receptor's source is a woman between 50 and 59 years old with Graves' hyperthyroidism. CDR3 nucleotides: TGTGCCAGCAGTTTATTGAGGACCGGGACAGGGGATTACGAGCAGTACTTC. This translates into CASSLLRTGTGDYEQYF.